The rows below give T cell receptor beta chains drawn from one sample of a study of cytomegalovirus exposure and HLA in healthy donors. Using immunoSEQ multiplex PCR, the repertoire was profiled, and TCRdb retains in-frame clones only, with some absent. The repertoire holds about 200,000 clones, with 70% to 85% as singletons. Sequencing was performed on PBMCs. The receptors originated from a man in his forties or fifties in good health and CMV-seropositive. The CDR3 runs from the conserved cysteine through the conserved F or W. The order of the fields is clone size, D gene, J gene, V gene, CDR3 DNA, CDR3 protein. The D gene is left open where the match is weak. The listing skips clone size in some rows; elsewhere it reads once, few, many or a size class.

clone_size: .; d_call: TRBD1; j_call: TRBJ2-1; v_call: TRBV28; cdr3_nt: TGTGCCAGCACCAGGGGGACGGACAATGAGCAGTTCTTC; cdr3_aa: CASTRGTDNEQFF
clone_size: .; d_call: .; j_call: TRBJ1-5; v_call: TRBV6-1; cdr3_nt: TGTGCCAGCTTAGAAATGTGGGTAAGCGATCAGCCCCAGCATTTT; cdr3_aa: CASLEMWVSDQPQHF
clone_size: .; d_call: .; j_call: TRBJ1-2; v_call: TRBV10-3; cdr3_nt: TGTGCCATCAACGGTCCTGGAGTACCTAGCTACACCTTC; cdr3_aa: CAINGPGVPSYTF
clone_size: .; d_call: .; j_call: TRBJ1-5; v_call: TRBV28; cdr3_nt: TGTGCCAGCACTCCGGGGGGTCCTAACAATCAGCCCCAGCATTTT; cdr3_aa: CASTPGGPNNQPQHF
clone_size: .; d_call: TRBD1; j_call: TRBJ1-1; v_call: TRBV5-6; cdr3_nt: TGTGCCAGCAGCCCAGGACAGGGTGAAGCTTTCTTT; cdr3_aa: CASSPGQGEAFF
clone_size: .; d_call: .; j_call: TRBJ2-2; v_call: TRBV12-5; cdr3_nt: TGTGCTAGTGGTCGAGACACCGGGGAGCTGTTTTTT; cdr3_aa: CASGRDTGELFF
clone_size: .; d_call: .; j_call: TRBJ2-3; v_call: TRBV4-1; cdr3_nt: TGCGCCAGCAGCCAAGGGGTTCAGGGGGATACGCAGTATTTT; cdr3_aa: CASSQGVQGDTQYF
clone_size: .; d_call: TRBD1; j_call: TRBJ2-1; v_call: TRBV7-9; cdr3_nt: TGTGCCAGCAGCTTAGGGGGACAGGGTCAAGAGCAGTTCTTC; cdr3_aa: CASSLGGQGQEQFF
clone_size: .; d_call: TRBD2; j_call: TRBJ2-7; v_call: TRBV7-9; cdr3_nt: TGTGCCAGCAGCCCGGGGACTAGCGGGACCTACGAGCAGTACTTC; cdr3_aa: CASSPGTSGTYEQYF
clone_size: few; d_call: TRBD1; j_call: TRBJ1-4; v_call: TRBV7-2; cdr3_nt: TGTGCCAGCAGCTCCCGGACAGGGGATGAAAAACTGTTTTTT; cdr3_aa: CASSSRTGDEKLFF
clone_size: once; d_call: .; j_call: TRBJ2-5; v_call: TRBV18; cdr3_nt: TGTGCCAGCTCACCACCTCTTGCGAAGTTTCAAGAGACCCAGTACTTC; cdr3_aa: CASSPPLAKFQETQYF
clone_size: .; d_call: TRBD1; j_call: TRBJ2-5; v_call: TRBV5-1; cdr3_nt: TGCGCCAGCAGCCACGGGACAGGGGGCGAAGAGACCCAGTACTTC; cdr3_aa: CASSHGTGGEETQYF
clone_size: .; d_call: TRBD1; j_call: TRBJ2-7; v_call: TRBV2; cdr3_nt: TGTGCCAGCACAGATGGACAGGGCGGATCCTACGAGCAGTACTTC; cdr3_aa: CASTDGQGGSYEQYF
clone_size: .; d_call: TRBD2; j_call: TRBJ2-5; v_call: TRBV4-2; cdr3_nt: TGTGCCAGCAGCCTCGGGGAGGGGACCCAGTACTTC; cdr3_aa: CASSLGEGTQYF
clone_size: once; d_call: .; j_call: TRBJ2-5; v_call: TRBV28; cdr3_nt: TGTGCCAGCGGGCAGATCCAAGAGACCCAGTACTTC; cdr3_aa: CASGQIQETQYF
clone_size: .; d_call: TRBD2; j_call: TRBJ2-1; v_call: TRBV2; cdr3_nt: TGTGCCAGCAGTGAAGAACTAGCGGCGTACAATGAGCAGTTCTTC; cdr3_aa: CASSEELAAYNEQFF
clone_size: .; d_call: .; j_call: TRBJ2-7; v_call: TRBV15; cdr3_nt: TGTGCCACCAGCAAAACCGGGACACCCTCCTACGAGCAGTACTTC; cdr3_aa: CATSKTGTPSYEQYF
clone_size: .; d_call: TRBD1; j_call: TRBJ2-5; v_call: TRBV5-1; cdr3_nt: TGCGCCAGCAGCTTAGACAGGGTCGAGACCCAGTACTTC; cdr3_aa: CASSLDRVETQYF
clone_size: few; d_call: .; j_call: TRBJ2-7; v_call: TRBV27; cdr3_nt: TGTGCCAGCAGTGGGGGACTCGGGCGGGCCTACGAGCAGTACTTC; cdr3_aa: CASSGGLGRAYEQYF
clone_size: once; d_call: .; j_call: TRBJ2-3; v_call: TRBV11-2; cdr3_nt: TGTGCCAGCAGCTACGAGGGGGGGGGCCGGGCAGATACGCAGTATTTT; cdr3_aa: CASSYEGGGRADTQYF
clone_size: .; d_call: .; j_call: TRBJ1-5; v_call: TRBV5-1; cdr3_nt: TGCGCCAGCAGCTTGGGCCTGGGGGGTAATCAGCCCCAGCATTTT; cdr3_aa: CASSLGLGGNQPQHF
clone_size: .; d_call: .; j_call: TRBJ1-1; v_call: TRBV7-9; cdr3_nt: TGTGCCAGCAGCACCCTGGGGGGGTCTGAAGCTTTCTTT; cdr3_aa: CASSTLGGSEAFF